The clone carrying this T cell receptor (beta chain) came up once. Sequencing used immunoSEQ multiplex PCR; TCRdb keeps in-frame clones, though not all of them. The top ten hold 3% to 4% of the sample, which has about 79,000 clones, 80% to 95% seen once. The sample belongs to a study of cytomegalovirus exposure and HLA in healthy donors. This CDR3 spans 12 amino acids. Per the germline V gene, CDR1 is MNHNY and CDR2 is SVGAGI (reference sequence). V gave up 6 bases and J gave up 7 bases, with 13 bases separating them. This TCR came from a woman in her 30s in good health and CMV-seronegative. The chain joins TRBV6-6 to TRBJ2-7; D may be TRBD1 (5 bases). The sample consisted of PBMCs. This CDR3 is CASSWGNTEQYF. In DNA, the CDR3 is TGTGCCAGCAGCTGGGGCAATACGGAGCAGTACTTC.